Below, 18 T cell receptor beta chains from the same sample are listed, as sequenced in a study of blood T cells in healthy people across ages. Next came a second PCR, run for about 7 to 12 cycles, which used a sample-barcoded 5' primer along with a J-beta primer mix. MiXCR, applied by TCRdb to the 5' RACE reads, yields one record per CDR3 protein. The data contain some 1.5 million distinct CDR3 sequences, approximately 30% of them singletons. Input material: blood. These receptors were collected from a woman aged 30 to 39 in good health.

Of note for this clonotype: Germline and junction disagree at one end, which may indicate a read error. This rearrangement joins TRBV2 to TRBJ1-5; 7 bases are shared with TRBD1. CDR1 and CDR2 (germline): SNHLY, FYNNEI. The CDR3 length is 13 residues. This chain's CDR3 is CASLLTGTQSQHF. DNA for the CDR3: TGTGCCAGCCTTTTGACAGGGACTCAGTCCCAGCATTTT.

This clonotype appeared a few times. V gene TRBV6-5 combines with J gene TRBJ1-4, with 7 bases matching TRBD1. V lost 4 bases to trimming and J lost 7 bases; unmatched junction nucleotides: 6. Germline V gene sequence: CDR1 MNHEY, CDR2 SVGAGI. The CDR3 loop spans 14 amino acids. CDR3 nucleotide sequence: TGTGCCAGCAGTTCGACAGGGTCGAGTGAAAAACTGTTTTTT. This gives the protein CASSSTGSSEKLFF.

V is TRBV2 and J is TRBJ1-1, with D possibly TRBD1 on 5 matching bases. Germline-derived CDR1 and CDR2 are SNHLY and FYNNEI. The CDR3 length is 12 residues. V lost 2 bases to trimming and J lost 8 bases, with 9 bases between them. This CDR3 reads CASSEPDREAFF. The CDR3, as DNA: TGTGCCAGCAGTGAACCTGACAGAGAAGCTTTCTTT. Based on the CDR3 plus reference TRBV2 and TRBJ1-1, the full variable domain is EPEVTQTPSHQVTQMGQEVILRCVPISNHLYFYWYRQILGQKVEFLVSFYNNEISEKSEIFDDQFSVERPDGSNFTLKIRSTKLEDSAMYFCASSEPDREAFFGQGTRLTVV.

This chain connects TRBV27 to TRBJ2-7; TRBD1 matches 8 bases. CDR3 size: 15 residues. The junction had 11 bases not matched to a gene; V was cut back by 8 bases and J by 2 bases. Germline V lookup: CDR1 MNHEY, CDR2 SMNVEV (reference sequence). The CDR3 DNA sequence: TGTGCCAGCCAGGGAATTACAGGGGGAGCCTACGAGCAGTACTTC. Its protein is CASQGITGGAYEQYF.

J is TRBJ2-3 and V is TRBV6-1, with TRBD1 as a possible D gene (6 bases). The germline gives CDR1 MNHNS, CDR2 SASEGT. This CDR3 comprises 15 residues. V lost 4 bases and J lost 6, with 17 bases in between. The CDR3 is CASSAGHRAGDTQYF. CDR3 DNA: TGTGCCAGCAGTGCGGGACACCGGGCAGGGGATACGCAGTATTTT.

V and J are TRBV28 and TRBJ1-5; weak D call: TRBD1 (5 bases). Germline V gene lookup returns CDR1 MDHEN and CDR2 SYDVKM. The CDR3 totals 13 residues. Trimming cost V 11 bases and J 5 bases, with 16 bases left between them. The CDR3 region has the DNA TGTGCCCAGGCATCAGGGCGGGATCAGCCCCAGCATTTT. As protein: CAQASGRDQPQHF.

This clonotype has a count of ten or more. The J gene is TRBJ2-1, the V gene TRBV7-9; D call uncertain. V was trimmed by 5 bases and J by 15 bases, leaving 8 bases between them. Germline V CDR1 and CDR2: SEHNR, FQNEAQ (reference sequence). The CDR3 length is 9 residues. CDR3 amino acids: CASSLNRFF. CDR3 nucleotide sequence: TGTGCCAGCAGCCTGAATAGGTTCTTC.

This sequence joins TRBV6-2 or TRBV6-3 and TRBJ2-2; TRBD2 matches at 8 bases. The CDR3 totals 15 residues. CDR1 and CDR2 from the germline V gene are MNHEY and SVGEGT. The J segment lost 4 bases and the V segment lost 6 bases, leaving 7 bases of the junction unmatched. The CDR3: CASRPGLGLTGELFF. DNA for the CDR3: TGTGCCAGCAGGCCGGGACTAGGCCTCACCGGGGAGCTGTTTTTT.

V usage is TRBV2 and J usage is TRBJ1-2, with a tentative D call TRBD1 (5 bases). The CDR3 runs 14 residues. Germline V lookup: CDR1 SNHLY, CDR2 FYNNEI. Trimming removed 3 bases at V and 8 bases at J, with 16 bases between. Here the CDR3 reads CASSETRVGRGYTF. Here the CDR3 DNA reads TGTGCCAGCAGTGAGACCAGGGTTGGAAGAGGCTACACCTTC.

In the case of this clonotype: A read error is possible here, since a much larger clone lies one base away. The chain links TRBV5-5 to TRBJ2-5; D is undetermined. This CDR3 region has 12 residues. Germline loops: CDR1 SGHKS, CDR2 YYEKEE (reference sequence). CDR3 coding DNA: TGTGCCAGCGGCTTGGAGCTCCGGACCCAGTACTTC. As protein: CASGLELRTQYF. Full variable domain (remainder filled in from reference TRBV5-5 and TRBJ2-5): DAGVTQSPTHLIKTRGQQVTLRCSPISGHKSVSWYQQVLGQGPQFIFQYYEKEERGRGNFPDRFSARQFPNYSSELNVNALLLGDSALYLCASGLELRTQYFGPGTRLLVL.

V gene TRBV12-3 or TRBV12-4 combines with J gene TRBJ1-2; D is perhaps TRBD1 (5 bases). The CDR3 totals 13 residues. V lost 3 bases and J 7 bases, leaving 12 bases between the germline ends. The CDR3 here is CASSFWGTGGYTF. CDR3 nucleotides: TGTGCCAGCAGTTTTTGGGGGACTGGTGGCTACACCTTC.

Ten or more counts support this clonotype. V gene TRBV7-2 combines with J gene TRBJ2-1; TRBD2 agrees at 10 bases. The V gene's germline CDR1 is SGHTA and CDR2 FQGNSA. Germline trimming cut 7 bases from V and 6 bases from J; bases unmatched to any gene: 6. The CDR3 runs to 14 residues. This chain's CDR3 is CASNQRTSGNEQFF. The CDR3 DNA follows: TGTGCCAGCAACCAACGGACTAGCGGCAATGAGCAGTTCTTC. Together with reference TRBV7-2 and TRBJ2-1, the CDR3 gives the full variable domain: GAGVSQSPSNKVTEKGKDVELRCDPISGHTALYWYRQSLGQGLEFLIYFQGNSAPDKSGLPSDRFSAERTGGSVSTLTIQRTQQEDSAVYLCASNQRTSGNEQFFGPGTRLTVL.

Many counts were recorded for this clonotype. The V call is TRBV5-1, the J call TRBJ2-3; D is unresolved. V was shortened by 1 base and J by 2 bases, with 14 bases between the two germline ends. Germline V gene sequence: CDR1 SGHRS, CDR2 YFSETQ. The CDR3 is 16 amino acids. The CDR3 DNA is TGCGCCAGCAGCTTGAGTCGTTTTAAGCCCACAGATACGCAGTATTTT. Translation: CASSLSRFKPTDTQYF. The full variable domain, completed using reference TRBV5-1 and TRBJ2-3, is KAGVTQTPRYLIKTRGQQVTLSCSPISGHRSVSWYQQTPGQGLQFLFEYFSETQRNKGNFPGRFSGRQFSNSRSEMNVSTLELGDSALYLCASSLSRFKPTDTQYFGPGTRLTVL.

In this sample, this clonotype turned up many times. Sequence at one end of the junction differs from germline and may be a read error. This chain uses TRBV5-1 with TRBJ2-1; D might be TRBD2 (5 bases). This CDR3 comprises 15 residues. Looked up from germline, CDR1 is SGHRS and CDR2 is YFSETQ. The CDR3 nucleotides are TGTGCCAGCAGTTCCCCGGGAAGCTCCTACAATGAGCAGTTCTTC. Protein: CASSSPGSSYNEQFF.

In regard to this clonotype: One end of the junction varies from germline; a read error may be responsible. The V and J genes are TRBV10-3 and TRBJ2-5; D is ambiguous. This CDR3 has 12 amino acids. Germline CDR1 is ENHRY and CDR2 is SYGVKD. The CDR3 is CATSDPQRAQYF. The CDR3 nucleotides read TGTGCCACCAGTGATCCCCAACGGGCGCAGTACTTC.

The V gene is TRBV9, the J gene TRBJ2-3; tentatively, D is TRBD1 or TRBD2 (6 bases each). The CDR3 is made up of 17 amino acids. The V gene's germline CDR1 is SGDLS and CDR2 YYNGEE. The V gene lost 4 bases and the J gene lost 5 bases, with 23 bases spanning the gap. The CDR3 region has the DNA TGTGCCAGCAGCCTGGTGGTCCGGGGGCCTCCGGGAGATACGCAGTATTTT. Translation gives CASSLVVRGPPGDTQYF.

The V call is TRBV3-1, the J call TRBJ2-1; D possibly corresponds to TRBD1 (6 bases). The V gene's germline CDR1 is LGHDT and CDR2 YNNKEL (reference sequence). V lost 3 bases and J 9 bases, leaving 15 bases between the germline ends. The length of the CDR3 is 14 residues. The CDR3: CASSQFTIGGEQFF. CDR3 nucleotides: TGTGCCAGCAGCCAGTTCACCATAGGGGGTGAGCAGTTCTTC.

This chain links TRBV18 with TRBJ1-1, with D possibly matching TRBD1 (6 bases). Germline lookup yields CDR1 KGHSH and CDR2 LQKENI. Deletions cut 5 bases from V and 1 base from J, with 17 bases between. The CDR3 is 16 residues long. For the CDR3, the DNA is TGTGCCAGCTCATCTCCTGGGGGGCTTGGGAACACTGAAGCTTTCTTT. Protein: CASSSPGGLGNTEAFF.